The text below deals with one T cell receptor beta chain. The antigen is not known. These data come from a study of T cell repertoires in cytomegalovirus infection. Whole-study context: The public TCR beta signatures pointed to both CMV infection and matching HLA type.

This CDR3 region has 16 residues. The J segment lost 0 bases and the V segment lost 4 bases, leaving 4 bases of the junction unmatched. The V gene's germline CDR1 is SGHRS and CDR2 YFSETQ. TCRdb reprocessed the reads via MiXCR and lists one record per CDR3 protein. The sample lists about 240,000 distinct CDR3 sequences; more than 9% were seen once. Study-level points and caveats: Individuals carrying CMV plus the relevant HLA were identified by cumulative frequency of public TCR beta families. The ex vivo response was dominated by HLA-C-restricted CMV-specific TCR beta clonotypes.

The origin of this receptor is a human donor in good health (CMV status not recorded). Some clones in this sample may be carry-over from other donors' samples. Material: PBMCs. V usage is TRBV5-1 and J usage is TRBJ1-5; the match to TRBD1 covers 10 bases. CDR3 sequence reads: CASSTGQGGSNQPQHF. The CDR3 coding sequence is TGCGCCAGCAGCACCGGACAGGGGGGTAGCAATCAGCCCCAGCATTTT.